The source of this TCR beta chain is a study of cytomegalovirus exposure and HLA in healthy donors. Regarding the study as a whole: DRB1 showed the most TCR associations and HLA-C the fewest in a later analysis, as rates varied by HLA locus.

Germline lookup yields CDR1 MGHRA and CDR2 YSYEKL. The CDR3 is 13 amino acids. V was trimmed by 4 bases and J by 7 bases, leaving 14 bases between them. Note on this clone: What it binds is unknown.

The PCR employed 60 Vbeta primers together with 13 Jbeta primers. Libraries were prepared by immunoSEQ multiplex PCR; TCRdb keeps only in-frame clonotypes and omits some of them. Of around 130,000 clones detected, approximately 68% appear once; the ten largest clones hold 1.6%. Material: PBMCs. V usage is TRBV4-1 and J usage is TRBJ2-7; D is undetermined. This receptor was identified in a man aged 25 to 45 in good health and CMV-seropositive. The CDR3 protein is CASSPILIEEQYF. The CDR3 region has the DNA TGCGCCAGCAGCCCCATCCTTATAGAGGAGCAGTACTTC.